These 3 T cell receptor beta chains were all obtained from the same sample, sequenced in a study of T-cell memory formation after mild COVID-19. TCRdb processed the 5' RACE reads anew with MiXCR; each CDR3 protein has one entry. Of around 510,000 distinct CDR3 sequences detected, roughly 22% appear once; the ten largest clones hold 8.4%. Sequenced input: PBMCs or a T cell subset sorted from them (not recorded which). The source of these receptors is an adult woman who had mild COVID-19 (a few samples of this study predate the infection). Cell type and time point are not known.

This clonotype was found a few times. The rearrangement joins TRBV12-2 to TRBJ2-1; the table's TRBD2 call for D was not verified on the DNA. TRBV12-2 is termed a pseudogene. The CDR3 extends over 18 amino acids. The CDR3: CASRLREARDPIPNEQFF. The CDR3 nucleotides read TGTGCAAGTCGTCTTAGGGAGGCCCGGGACCCGATTCCCAATGAGCAGTTCTTC.

CDR3 amino acids: CASSPTGSIYF. Written as DNA, the CDR3 is TGTGCCAGCAGTCCTACAGGCTCCATATATTTT. The V and J genes are TRBV12-3 or TRBV12-4 and TRBJ1-3, with D possibly being TRBD1 (5 bases). Trimming cost V 5 bases and J 11 bases, with 10 bases left between them. CDR3 size: 11 residues.

This clonotype was seen only a few times. This chain links TRBV4-1 with TRBJ1-1; a weak D match, TRBD1 (5 bases). The CDR3 sequence is 14 residues long. Deletions cut 3 bases from V and 5 bases from J, with 13 bases between. Germline CDR1 reads MGHRA; CDR2 reads YSYEKL. The CDR3 region is CASSHLGGGTEAFF. The DNA for the CDR3 is TGCGCCAGCAGCCACCTCGGGGGGGGTACTGAAGCTTTCTTT.